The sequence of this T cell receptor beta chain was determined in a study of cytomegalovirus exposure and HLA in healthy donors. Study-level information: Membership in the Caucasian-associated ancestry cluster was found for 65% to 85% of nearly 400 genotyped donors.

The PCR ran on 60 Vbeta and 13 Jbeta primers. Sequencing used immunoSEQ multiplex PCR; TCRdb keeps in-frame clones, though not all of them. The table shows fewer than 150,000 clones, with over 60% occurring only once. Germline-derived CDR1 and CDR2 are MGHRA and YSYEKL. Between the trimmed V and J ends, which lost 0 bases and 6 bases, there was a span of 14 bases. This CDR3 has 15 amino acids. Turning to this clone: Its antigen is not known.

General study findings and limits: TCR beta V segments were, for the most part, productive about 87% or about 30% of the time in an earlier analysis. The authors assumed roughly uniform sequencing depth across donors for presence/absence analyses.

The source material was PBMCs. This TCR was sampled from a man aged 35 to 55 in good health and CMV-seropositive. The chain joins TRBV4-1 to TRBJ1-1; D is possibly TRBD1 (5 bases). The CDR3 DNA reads TGCGCCAGCAGCCAAGATACAGGTTATGCGGCTGAAGCTTTCTTT. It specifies CASSQDTGYAAEAFF.